A single sample gave rise to the 10 T cell receptor beta chains below, sequenced in a study of blood T cells in healthy people across ages. Then a second PCR, running roughly 6 to 12 cycles, was carried out with a sample-barcoded 5' primer and a J-beta primer mix. TCRdb called the 5' RACE reads again in MiXCR, with one record for every CDR3 protein. Of around 280,000 distinct CDR3 sequences listed, roughly 27% were seen once; the top ten hold over 25%. The sequencing input was blood. The source is a woman aged 70-85 years in good health.

This clonotype was counted only a few times. V gene TRBV18 combines with J gene TRBJ1-1, with no clear D. The germline V and J ends were trimmed by 3 bases and 2 bases, with 10 bases remaining between them. Germline V gene lookup returns CDR1 KGHSH and CDR2 LQKENI. This CDR3 spans 14 amino acids. In nucleotides, the CDR3 is TGTGCCAGCTCACCGATTACTAGAAACACTGAAGCTTTCTTT. Its translation: CASSPITRNTEAFF. The whole variable domain, remainder taken from reference TRBV18 and TRBJ1-1, is NAGVMQNPRHLVRRRGQEARLRCSPMKGHSHVYWYRQLPEEGLKFMVYLQKENIIDESGMPKERFSAEFPKEGPSILRIQQVVRGDSAAYFCASSPITRNTEAFFGQGTRLTVV.

As concerns this clonotype: A much larger clone lies a single base off, so this may be a read error. The V and J genes are TRBV20-1 and TRBJ2-7; possible D gene TRBD2, 6 bases. CDR3 length equals 13 residues. CDR1 and CDR2 from the germline V gene are DFQATT and SNEGSKA (reference sequence). V was trimmed by 3 bases and J by 3 bases, leaving 12 bases between them. The CDR3: CSASRTTDYEQYF. In DNA, the CDR3 is TGCAGTGCTAGTAGGACTACCGACTACGAGCAGTACTTC.

The chain is built from TRBV20-1 and TRBJ1-2; TRBD1 aligns across 8 bases. This CDR3 comprises 11 residues. Germline lookup yields CDR1 DFQATT and CDR2 SNEGSKA (reference sequence). V trimming: 6 bases; J trimming: 7 bases; junction bases outside the gene matches: 4. The CDR3 region is CSAGQGFGYTF. In DNA, the CDR3 is TGCAGTGCCGGACAGGGCTTTGGCTACACCTTC.

The genes are TRBV21-1 and TRBJ2-1; the listed D gene, TRBD1, was not tested against the DNA. TRBV21-1 is deemed a pseudogene. The CDR3 sequence is 18 residues long. CDR3 region: CASSKGSIGASALNEQFF. For the CDR3, the DNA is TGTGCCAGCAGCAAAGGGTCGATCGGGGCTTCCGCATTAAATGAGCAGTTCTTC.

This clonotype was seen many times. This chain joins TRBV20-1 and TRBJ2-3; TRBD2 aligns across 8 bases. The CDR3 totals 14 residues. Germline loops: CDR1 DFQATT, CDR2 SNEGSKA (reference sequence). Losses at the gene ends were 4 bases for V and 3 bases for J; bases not matched to a gene: 6. The CDR3 nucleotides are TGCAGTGCTACCAGCGGGAGCGTAACAGATACGCAGTATTTT. This gives the protein CSATSGSVTDTQYF.

This clonotype turned up a few times. The rearrangement uses TRBV3-1 and TRBJ2-5, with D tentatively TRBD2 (6 bases). This CDR3 spans 15 amino acids. Trimming removed 0 bases from V and 2 bases from J, with 10 bases in between. Germline values: CDR1 LGHDT, CDR2 YNNKEL (reference sequence). CDR3 in amino acids: CASSQDDGTQETQYF. CDR3 nucleotide sequence: TGTGCCAGCAGCCAAGATGACGGGACTCAAGAGACCCAGTACTTC.

V and J are TRBV9 and TRBJ2-3; TRBD1 is a possible D gene (6 bases). Trimming stripped 2 bases from V and 2 bases from J, with 18 bases between. CDR1 and CDR2 (germline): SGDLS, YYNGEE. There are 17 residues in the CDR3. The CDR3 region is CASSVDPGHPNTDTQYF. DNA for the CDR3: TGTGCCAGCAGCGTGGACCCGGGACACCCGAACACAGATACGCAGTATTTT.

The chain employs TRBV9 and TRBJ1-1; the D is unclear. The CDR3 sequence is 16 residues long. Germline V CDR1 and CDR2: SGDLS, YYNGEE. Trimming removed 0 bases at V and 3 bases at J, with 15 bases between. The CDR3 reads CASSVVAEAGYTEAFF. In DNA form, the CDR3 reads TGTGCCAGCAGCGTAGTTGCTGAGGCAGGTTACACTGAAGCTTTCTTT.

This clonotype occurred a few times. The gene calls are TRBV2 and TRBJ1-2; no clear D. The CDR3 spans 12 residues. Trimming shortened V by 2 bases and J by 5 bases, and 6 bases separated the two germline ends. Germline lookup yields CDR1 SNHLY and CDR2 FYNNEI. The CDR3 loop reads CASSEYGYGYTF. CDR3 sequence (DNA): TGTGCCAGCAGTGAATACGGTTATGGCTACACCTTC.

The CDR3: CSVHRDGMNYGYTF. CDR3 nucleotide sequence: TGCAGCGTGCACCGGGACGGAATGAACTATGGCTACACCTTC. The V gene is TRBV29-1, the J gene TRBJ1-2, with D perhaps TRBD1 (5 bases). CDR1 and CDR2 from the germline V gene are SQVTM and ANQGSEA. V lost 6 bases and J lost 2, with 16 bases in between. The CDR3 has 14 residues.